This T cell receptor beta chain was recovered during a study of CD8+CD57+ T cells in acquired aplastic anemia. Genomic DNA served as template for TCR beta VDJ and CDR3 profiling. One entry per CDR3 protein, called by TCRdb with MiXCR from the reads. This table holds 55,000 to 80,000 distinct CDR3 sequences, 54% found once. The CDR3 extends over 14 amino acids. Germline CDR1 and CDR2: DFQATT and SNEGSKA (reference sequence). The V end was cut by 6 bases, the J end by 1 base, with 15 bases between. The chain carries TRBV20-1 and TRBJ2-5; D perhaps matches TRBD1 (6 bases). The sample was sorted CD4+, CD8+, or CD8+CD57+ T cells (not recorded which) from PBMCs. The TCR comes from a human donor in good health, serving as a control. CDR3: CSATPGHTQETQYF. The CDR3 DNA is TGCAGTGCCACCCCGGGACATACCCAAGAGACCCAGTACTTC.